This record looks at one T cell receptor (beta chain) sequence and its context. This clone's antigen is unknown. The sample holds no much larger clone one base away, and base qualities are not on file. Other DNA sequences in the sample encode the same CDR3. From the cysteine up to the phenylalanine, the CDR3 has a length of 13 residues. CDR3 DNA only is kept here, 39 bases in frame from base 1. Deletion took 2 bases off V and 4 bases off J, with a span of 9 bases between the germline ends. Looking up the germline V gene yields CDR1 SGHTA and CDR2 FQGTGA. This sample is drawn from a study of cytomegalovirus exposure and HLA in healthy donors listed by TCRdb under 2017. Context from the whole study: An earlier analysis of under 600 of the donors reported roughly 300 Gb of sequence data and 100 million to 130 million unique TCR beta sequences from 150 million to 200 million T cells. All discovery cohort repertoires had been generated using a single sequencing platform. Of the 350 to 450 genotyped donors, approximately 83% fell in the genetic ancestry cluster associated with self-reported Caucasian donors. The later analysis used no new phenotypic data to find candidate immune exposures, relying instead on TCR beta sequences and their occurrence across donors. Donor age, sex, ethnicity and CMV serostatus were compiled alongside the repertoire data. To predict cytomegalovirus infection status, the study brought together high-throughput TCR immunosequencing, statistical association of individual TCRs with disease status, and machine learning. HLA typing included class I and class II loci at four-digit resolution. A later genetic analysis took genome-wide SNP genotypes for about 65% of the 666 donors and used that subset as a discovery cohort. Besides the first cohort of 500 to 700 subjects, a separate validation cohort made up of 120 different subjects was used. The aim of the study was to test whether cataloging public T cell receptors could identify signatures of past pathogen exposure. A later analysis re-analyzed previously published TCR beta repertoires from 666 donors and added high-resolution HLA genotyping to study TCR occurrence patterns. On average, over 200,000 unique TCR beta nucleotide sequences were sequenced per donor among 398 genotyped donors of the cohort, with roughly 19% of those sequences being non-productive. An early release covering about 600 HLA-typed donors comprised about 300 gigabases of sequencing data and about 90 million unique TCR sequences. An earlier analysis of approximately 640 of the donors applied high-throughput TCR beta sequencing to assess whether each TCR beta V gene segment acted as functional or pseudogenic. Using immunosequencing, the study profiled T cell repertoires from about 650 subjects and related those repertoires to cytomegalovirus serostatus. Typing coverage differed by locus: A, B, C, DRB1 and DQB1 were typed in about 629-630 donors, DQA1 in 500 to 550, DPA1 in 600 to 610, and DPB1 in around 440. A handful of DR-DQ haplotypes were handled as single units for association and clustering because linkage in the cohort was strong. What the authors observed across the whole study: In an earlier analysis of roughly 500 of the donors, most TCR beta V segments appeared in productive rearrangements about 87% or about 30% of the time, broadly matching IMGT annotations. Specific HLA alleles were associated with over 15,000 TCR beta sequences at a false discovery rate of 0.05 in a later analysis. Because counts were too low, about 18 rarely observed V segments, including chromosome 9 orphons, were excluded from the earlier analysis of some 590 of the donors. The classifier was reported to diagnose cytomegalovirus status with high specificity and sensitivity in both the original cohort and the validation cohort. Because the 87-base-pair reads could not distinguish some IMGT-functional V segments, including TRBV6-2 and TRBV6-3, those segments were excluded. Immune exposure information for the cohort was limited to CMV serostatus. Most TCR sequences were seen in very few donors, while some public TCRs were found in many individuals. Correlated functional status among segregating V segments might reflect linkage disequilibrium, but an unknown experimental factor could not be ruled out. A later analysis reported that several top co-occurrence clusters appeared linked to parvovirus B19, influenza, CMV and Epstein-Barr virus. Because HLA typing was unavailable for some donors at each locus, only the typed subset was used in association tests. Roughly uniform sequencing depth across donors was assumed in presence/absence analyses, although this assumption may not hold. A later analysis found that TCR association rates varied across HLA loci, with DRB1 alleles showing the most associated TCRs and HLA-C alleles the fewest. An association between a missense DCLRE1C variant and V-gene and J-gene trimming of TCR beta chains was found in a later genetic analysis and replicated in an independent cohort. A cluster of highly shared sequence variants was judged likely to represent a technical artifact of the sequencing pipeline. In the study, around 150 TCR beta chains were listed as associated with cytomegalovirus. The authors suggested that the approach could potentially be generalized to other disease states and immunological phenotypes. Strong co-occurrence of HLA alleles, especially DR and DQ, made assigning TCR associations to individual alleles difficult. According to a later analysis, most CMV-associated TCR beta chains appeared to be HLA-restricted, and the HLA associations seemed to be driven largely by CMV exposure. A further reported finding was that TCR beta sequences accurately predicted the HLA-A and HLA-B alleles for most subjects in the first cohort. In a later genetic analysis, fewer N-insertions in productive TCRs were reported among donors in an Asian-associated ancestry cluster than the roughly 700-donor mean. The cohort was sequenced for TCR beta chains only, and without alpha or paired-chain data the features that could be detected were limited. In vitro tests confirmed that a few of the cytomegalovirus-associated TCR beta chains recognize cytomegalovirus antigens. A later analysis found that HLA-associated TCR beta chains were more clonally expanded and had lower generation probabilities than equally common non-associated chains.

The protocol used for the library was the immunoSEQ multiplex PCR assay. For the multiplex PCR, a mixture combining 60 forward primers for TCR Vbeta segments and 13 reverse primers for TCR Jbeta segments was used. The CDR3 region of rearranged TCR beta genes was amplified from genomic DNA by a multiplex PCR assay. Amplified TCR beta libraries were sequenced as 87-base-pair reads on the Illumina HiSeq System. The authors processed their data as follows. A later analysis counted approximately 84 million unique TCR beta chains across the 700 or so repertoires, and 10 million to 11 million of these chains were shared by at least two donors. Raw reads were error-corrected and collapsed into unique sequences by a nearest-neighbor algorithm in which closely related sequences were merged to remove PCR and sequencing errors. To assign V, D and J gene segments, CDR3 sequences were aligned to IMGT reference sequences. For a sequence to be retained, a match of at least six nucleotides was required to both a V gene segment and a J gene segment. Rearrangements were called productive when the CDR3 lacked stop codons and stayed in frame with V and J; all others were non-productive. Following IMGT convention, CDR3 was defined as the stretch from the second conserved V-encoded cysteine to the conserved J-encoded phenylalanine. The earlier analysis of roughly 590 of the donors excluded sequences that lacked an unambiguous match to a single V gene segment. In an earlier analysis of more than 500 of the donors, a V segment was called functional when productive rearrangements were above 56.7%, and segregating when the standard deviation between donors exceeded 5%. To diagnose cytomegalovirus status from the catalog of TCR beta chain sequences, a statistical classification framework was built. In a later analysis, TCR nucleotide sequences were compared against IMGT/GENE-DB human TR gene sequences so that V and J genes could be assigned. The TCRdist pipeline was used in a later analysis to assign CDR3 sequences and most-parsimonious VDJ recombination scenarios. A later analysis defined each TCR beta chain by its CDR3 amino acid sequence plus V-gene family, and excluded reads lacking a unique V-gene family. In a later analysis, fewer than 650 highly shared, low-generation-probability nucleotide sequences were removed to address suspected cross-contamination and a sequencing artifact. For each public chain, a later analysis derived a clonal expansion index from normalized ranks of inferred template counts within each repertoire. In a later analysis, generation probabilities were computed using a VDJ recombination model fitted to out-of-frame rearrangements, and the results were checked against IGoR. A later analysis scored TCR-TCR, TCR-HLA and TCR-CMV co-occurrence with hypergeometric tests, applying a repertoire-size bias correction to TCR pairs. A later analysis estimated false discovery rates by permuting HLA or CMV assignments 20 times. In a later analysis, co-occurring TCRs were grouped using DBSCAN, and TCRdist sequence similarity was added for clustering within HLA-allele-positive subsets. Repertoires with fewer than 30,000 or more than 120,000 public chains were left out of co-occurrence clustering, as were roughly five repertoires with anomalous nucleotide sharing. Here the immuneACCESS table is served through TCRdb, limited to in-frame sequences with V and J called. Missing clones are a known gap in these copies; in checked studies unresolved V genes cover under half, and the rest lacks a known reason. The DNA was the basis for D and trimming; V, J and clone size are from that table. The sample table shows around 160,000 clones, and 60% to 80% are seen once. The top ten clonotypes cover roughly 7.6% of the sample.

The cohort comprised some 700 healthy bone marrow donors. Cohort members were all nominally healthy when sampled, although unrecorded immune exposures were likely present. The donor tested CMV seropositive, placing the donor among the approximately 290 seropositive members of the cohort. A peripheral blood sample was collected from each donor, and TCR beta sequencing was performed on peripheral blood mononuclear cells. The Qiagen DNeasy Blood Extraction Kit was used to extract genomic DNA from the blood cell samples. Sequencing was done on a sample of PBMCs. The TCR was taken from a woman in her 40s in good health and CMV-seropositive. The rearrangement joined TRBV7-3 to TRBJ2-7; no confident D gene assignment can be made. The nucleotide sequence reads TGTGCCAGCAGCTTAGCGGAAAGTTACGAGCAGTACTTC. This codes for CASSLAESYEQYF.